The 23 T cell receptor beta chains below were found in one sample sequenced in a study of T-cell memory formation after mild COVID-19. TCRdb processed the 5' RACE reads anew with MiXCR; each CDR3 protein has one entry. The sample carries under 400,000 distinct CDR3 sequences, 20% to 25% recorded once. The sequenced sample consisted of PBMCs or a T cell subset sorted from them (not recorded which). The source of these receptors is an adult woman who had mild COVID-19 (a few samples of this study predate the infection). Cell type and time point are not known.

The rearrangement links TRBV3-1 to TRBJ2-3, with D uncertain. Germline CDR1 and CDR2: LGHDT and YNNKEL (reference sequence). Trimming pared 1 base from V and 1 base from J, leaving 15 bases between. The CDR3 totals 17 residues. In DNA form, the CDR3 reads TGTGCCAGCAGCCAAGTTCCCGGATTACTGGGCACAGATACGCAGTATTTT. This gives the protein CASSQVPGLLGTDTQYF.

The chain uses TRBV12-3 or TRBV12-4 and TRBJ1-5; D uncertain. CDR3 length equals 14 residues. Trimming removed 6 bases from V and 9 bases from J, with 18 bases in between. In DNA form, the CDR3 reads TGTGCCAGCAGAACGGGGTCTTATGGTGGGCCCCAGCATTTT. Translation gives CASRTGSYGGPQHF.

This clonotype was recorded at least ten times. The J gene is TRBJ2-3, the V gene TRBV20-1, with TRBD2 identical over 13 bases. The CDR3 covers 16 residues. Germline values: CDR1 DFQATT, CDR2 SNEGSKA (reference sequence). V gave up 0 bases and J gave up 4 bases; unmatched junction bases: 4. As DNA, the CDR3 is TGCAGTGCTAGAGATGGGACTAGCGGGGAGGCAGATACGCAGTATTTT. Translating gives CSARDGTSGEADTQYF.

This rearrangement joins TRBV5-1 to TRBJ1-1; D might be TRBD1 (6 bases). Germline V gives CDR1 SGHRS, CDR2 YFSETQ. Deletions cut 6 bases from V and 4 bases from J, with 16 bases between. There are 14 residues in the CDR3. Here the CDR3 DNA reads TGCGCCAGCACCTCCCTGTCGGGGGCCACTGAAGCTTTCTTT. Residues: CASTSLSGATEAFF.

V gene TRBV21-1 combines with J gene TRBJ1-1. TRBV21-1 is classified as a pseudogene. The CDR3 loop spans 16 amino acids. The CDR3 spells CASSPSGQLGDTEAFF. The CDR3 DNA is TGTGCCAGCAGCCCCTCCGGCCAGCTAGGGGACACTGAAGCTTTCTTT.

The chain has TRBV5-1 and TRBJ2-7; D is ambiguous. The CDR3 is 14 amino acids. V was clipped by 4 bases and J by 5 bases, with 16 bases between them. Germline CDR1 is SGHRS and CDR2 is YFSETQ. CDR3 sequence (DNA): TGCGCCAGCAGCCAATCGACTGGCTACCACGAGCAGTACTTC. It is translated as CASSQSTGYHEQYF.

This clonotype was counted only a few times. V gene TRBV30 combines with J gene TRBJ2-1; either TRBD1 or TRBD2 may supply D (6 bases each). The CDR3 is made up of 15 amino acids. The ends were cut back, 0 bases at V and 7 bases at J, with 16 bases in the middle. CDR1 is GTSNPN, CDR2 SVGIG, per germline (reference sequence). The CDR3 here is CAWSVTGALNNEQFF. The CDR3 DNA reads as TGTGCCTGGAGTGTTACGGGGGCCCTTAATAATGAGCAGTTCTTC.

J is TRBJ1-6 and V is TRBV11-2; TRBD1 agrees at 10 bases. Germline V gene lookup returns CDR1 SGHAT and CDR2 FQNNGV. The V and J ends lost 5 bases and 7 bases, in that order; junction bases with no gene match: 5. This CDR3 has 15 amino acids. The CDR3 DNA is TGTGCCAGCAGCAGCCGGGACAGGGGCAATTCACCCCTCCACTTT. Protein: CASSSRDRGNSPLHF.

The V call is TRBV30, the J call TRBJ1-2; a possible D gene is TRBD1 (5 bases). Trimming cost V 5 bases and J 5 bases, with 15 bases left between them. The germline V gene encodes CDR1 GTSNPN and CDR2 SVGIG (reference sequence). CDR3 length: 13 amino acids. In DNA, the CDR3 is TGTGCCTGGGGACCCGGCGGGGGGTATGGCTACACCTTC. It encodes CAWGPGGGYGYTF.

This chain joins TRBV3-1 and TRBJ1-2; tentatively, D is TRBD1 (5 bases). V was pared by 0 bases and J by 5 bases, with 13 bases between. This CDR3 region has 15 residues. Germline CDR1 reads LGHDT; CDR2 reads YNNKEL (reference sequence). CDR3 bases: TGTGCCAGCAGCCAAGATCGGGGGGACCCTTATGGCTACACCTTC. This codes for CASSQDRGDPYGYTF.

In this sample, this clonotype turned up a few times. V gene TRBV11-3 combines with J gene TRBJ2-2, with 10 nucleotides matching TRBD2. This CDR3 is 17 amino acids long. V lost 4 bases to trimming and J lost 4 bases; unmatched junction nucleotides: 9. Germline V gene data show CDR1 as SGHNT and CDR2 as YENEEA. The DNA for the CDR3 is TGTGCCAGCAGCTCCGGGGATAGCGGGAGGAGCACCGGGGAGCTGTTTTTT. It specifies CASSSGDSGRSTGELFF. Drawing the rest from reference TRBV11-3 and TRBJ2-2, the complete variable domain is EAGVVQSPRYKIIEKKQPVAFWCNPISGHNTLYWYLQNLGQGPELLIRYENEEAVDDSQLPKDRFSAERLKGVDSTLKIQPAELGDSAVYLCASSSGDSGRSTGELFFGEGSRLTVL.

This clonotype was picked up a small number of times. The chain links TRBV20-1 to TRBJ2-1; D perhaps matches TRBD1 (6 bases). Trimming removed 3 bases at V and 5 bases at J, with 23 bases between. Looked up from germline, CDR1 is DFQATT and CDR2 is SNEGSKA (reference sequence). The CDR3 length is 17 residues. The CDR3 DNA follows: TGCAGTGCTAGGAGCAGGGGATATAAGGCTTCGGACAATGAGCAGTTCTTC. It translates to CSARSRGYKASDNEQFF.

J is TRBJ2-3 and V is TRBV7-6; the D call may be TRBD1 or TRBD2 (5 bases each). CDR3 size: 16 residues. The V end was cut by 1 base, the J end by 4 bases, with 15 bases between. The V gene's germline CDR1 is SGHVS and CDR2 FNYEAQ. The CDR3 DNA sequence: TGTGCCAGCAGCTTAGGGTGGGGGAGTTTCCCAGATACGCAGTATTTT. Amino acids: CASSLGWGSFPDTQYF.

The rearrangement links TRBV20-1 to TRBJ2-3, with a tentative D call TRBD2 (5 bases). V lost 2 bases to trimming and J lost 3 bases, with 12 bases between them. The CDR3 loop spans 14 amino acids. Looked up from germline, CDR1 is DFQATT and CDR2 is SNEGSKA (reference sequence). The CDR3 reads CSARRIGKTDTQYF. CDR3 coding DNA: TGCAGTGCTAGACGGATCGGGAAAACAGATACGCAGTATTTT.

This clonotype was picked up one time. The chain recombines TRBV12-5 with TRBJ2-1; D might be TRBD1 (6 bases). V was clipped by 0 bases and J by 9 bases, with 24 bases between them. CDR3 length: 18 amino acids. Looked up from germline, CDR1 is LGHNT and CDR2 is FRNRAP. The CDR3: CASGLVQGLGAGVSEQFF. The CDR3 nucleotides read TGTGCTAGTGGTTTGGTACAGGGTTTGGGGGCAGGGGTGAGTGAGCAGTTCTTC.

This clonotype turned up a few times. The rearrangement links TRBV6-5 to TRBJ2-1; D is unclear. The germline V and J ends were trimmed by 0 bases and 0 bases, with 6 bases remaining between them. Germline assignment: CDR1 MNHEY and CDR2 SVGAGI. There are 15 residues in the CDR3. CDR3 loop: CASSYSSSSYNEQFF. The CDR3 nucleotides read TGTGCCAGCAGTTACTCGTCCAGCTCCTACAATGAGCAGTTCTTC.

The chain joins TRBV6-4 to TRBJ2-1; 10 nucleotides align to TRBD1. Germline V gives CDR1 MRHNA, CDR2 SNTAGT. Trimming removed 5 bases from V and 8 bases from J; junction bases left unmatched: 9. The CDR3 spans 15 residues. CDR3 bases: TGTGCCAGCAGTCCGGGGACAGGGGATTGGGATGAGCAGTTCTTC. This gives the protein CASSPGTGDWDEQFF.

The rearrangement links TRBV27 to TRBJ2-7, with TRBD1 identical over 7 bases. J was trimmed by 3 bases and V by 4 bases; bases with no gene match: 9. The CDR3 sequence is 15 residues long. CDR1 is MNHEY, CDR2 SMNVEV, per germline (reference sequence). Here the CDR3 DNA reads TGTGCCAGCAGTTCTACAGGGGTTGGGAACTACGAGCAGTACTTC. It specifies CASSSTGVGNYEQYF.

This chain uses TRBV27 with TRBJ1-5; no firm D call. CDR1 MNHEY and CDR2 SMNVEV come from the germline V gene (reference sequence). V was cut by 3 bases and J by 6 bases, with 12 bases left in between. This CDR3 comprises 14 residues. The CDR3 DNA sequence: TGTGCCAGCAGTTTTGGCGGGGTGGGTCAGCCCCAGCATTTT. This sequence encodes CASSFGGVGQPQHF.

V usage is TRBV18 and J usage is TRBJ2-1; D may match TRBD1 or TRBD2 (5 bases each). Per germline, CDR1 KGHSH and CDR2 LQKENI. V dropped 2 bases and J dropped 9 bases, with 11 bases sitting between them. The CDR3 contains 13 residues. The CDR3 is CASSPGMGTEQFF. CDR3 DNA sequence: TGTGCCAGCTCACCAGGAATGGGGACTGAGCAGTTCTTC.

The chain is built from TRBV29-1 and TRBJ2-1, with TRBD1 identical over 9 bases. CDR3 length equals 14 residues. The germline V gene encodes CDR1 SQVTM and CDR2 ANQGSEA. V gave up 3 bases and J gave up 1 base; unmatched junction bases: 1. Here the CDR3 DNA reads TGCAGCGTTGATGACAGGGGGTCCTACAATGAGCAGTTCTTC. The encoded protein is CSVDDRGSYNEQFF.

The rearrangement links TRBV24-1 to TRBJ2-5; 9 nucleotides align to TRBD1. The V and J ends lost 0 bases and 5 bases, in that order; junction bases with no gene match: 6. Germline values: CDR1 KGHDR, CDR2 SFDVKD. The CDR3 contains 16 residues. The CDR3 spells CATSDLFDRGGETQYF. DNA of the CDR3: TGTGCCACCAGTGATTTGTTCGACAGGGGGGGGGAGACCCAGTACTTC.

This chain uses TRBV7-6 with TRBJ2-2; 14 nucleotides line up with TRBD2. The V gene's germline CDR1 is SGHVS and CDR2 FNYEAQ. V shed 4 bases and J 6 bases; nucleotides not matched to a gene: 10. This CDR3 contains 18 residues. This chain's CDR3 is CASSSRLAGGPVPGELFF. In nucleotides, the CDR3 is TGTGCCAGCAGCTCACGACTAGCGGGGGGGCCGGTGCCCGGGGAGCTGTTTTTT.